Reported below is one T cell receptor beta chain. Its matching antigen is unknown. Sequenced by immunoSEQ multiplex PCR; TCRdb stores in-frame clones only, minus some. The table lists about 50,000 clones, 92% of them singletons, with roughly 17% in the top ten. The data are from a study of lymphopenia after photon versus proton radiotherapy. Overall study results and limits: Post-nadir diversity loss with photons came from oligoclonal expansion, particularly CD8+ Temra cells. Proton therapy kept repertoires fairly stable, unlike photons, which gained effector/memory cells. Survival link was tested only in deceased patients; proton benefit remains a possibility.

Sequences were derived from peripheral blood, sampled from a patient treated with photon-based radiotherapy. This TCR derives from a woman aged 40 to 50 with cholangiocarcinoma.

As DNA, the CDR3 is TGTGCCAGCAGCCCAGATTGGACGGGACCCTTTAGCTCTGGAAACACCATATATTTT. Its protein product is CASSPDWTGPFSSGNTIYF. The chain combines TRBV14 with TRBJ1-3; the D gene is possibly TRBD1 (5 bases). Germline loops: CDR1 SGHDN, CDR2 FVKESK. Trimming removed 4 bases from V and 0 bases from J, with 22 bases in between. CDR3 length: 19 residues.